The T cell receptor beta chain described here comes from a study of blood T cell repertoires in COVID-19. Study at large: The analysed material was cDNA or gDNA that came from T cells, B-cell-depleted T cells, or PBMCs.

Between the trimmed V and J ends, which lost 5 bases and 2 bases, there was a span of 14 bases. The CDR3 covers 15 residues. CDR1 MNHEY and CDR2 SMNVEV come from the germline V gene (reference sequence). Original processing methods: Amplification of reference gene primers was used by the study to estimate nucleated cell counts. Assay: immunoSEQ multiplex PCR; the TCRdb copy retains only in-frame clones and omits some. That table supplies the V and J calls and clone size; D and trimming were determined from the DNA. Of roughly 33,000 clones listed, less than 85% are singletons. The sample was peripheral blood. The sequence derives from a human donor with acute or convalescent COVID-19. The donor label of this sample is uncertain. This chain uses TRBV27 with TRBJ2-3, with D perhaps matching TRBD2 (6 bases). The CDR3 DNA follows: TGTGCCAGCAGTAGGGGACTTTCCTTCACAGATACGCAGTATTTT. Its protein is CASSRGLSFTDTQYF.